This T cell receptor beta chain originates from a study of T cells in Graves' hyperthyroidism and ophthalmopathy. In the study overall: Specimen type is peripheral blood, collected at initial diagnosis prior to any treatment.

Researchers amplified the TCR beta CDR3 regions from RNA transcripts. HTBI primers drove first-round RT-PCR of the TCR CDR3. TCRdb reanalysed the multiplex PCR reads using MiXCR and keeps one entry per CDR3 protein. Among roughly 290,000 distinct CDR3 sequences listed, more than 15% were seen once. Clinicians diagnosed patients from clinical symptoms, serum thyroxine and TRAb, thyroid ultrasound and orbital computed tomography. The study's findings and limits: Using 13 V-J features, a model discriminated ophthalmopathy from stable hyperthyroidism. Model-based prediction identified ophthalmopathy a median about 7 months prior to its onset.

Unmatched junction bases numbered 5, after V lost 3 bases and J lost 5 bases. Germline V CDR1 and CDR2: SGHDT, YYEEEE. The CDR3 runs to 14 residues. The sample holds many counts of this clonotype. Its antigen remains unidentified. The origin of this receptor is a woman aged 55-69 years with Graves' ophthalmopathy. The V and J genes are TRBV5-6 and TRBJ2-3; 8 positions agree with TRBD2. Sequencing was performed on blood. The CDR3 protein is CASSSSGGGDTQYF. For the CDR3, the DNA is TGTGCCAGCAGCTCGAGCGGGGGAGGAGATACGCAGTATTTT.